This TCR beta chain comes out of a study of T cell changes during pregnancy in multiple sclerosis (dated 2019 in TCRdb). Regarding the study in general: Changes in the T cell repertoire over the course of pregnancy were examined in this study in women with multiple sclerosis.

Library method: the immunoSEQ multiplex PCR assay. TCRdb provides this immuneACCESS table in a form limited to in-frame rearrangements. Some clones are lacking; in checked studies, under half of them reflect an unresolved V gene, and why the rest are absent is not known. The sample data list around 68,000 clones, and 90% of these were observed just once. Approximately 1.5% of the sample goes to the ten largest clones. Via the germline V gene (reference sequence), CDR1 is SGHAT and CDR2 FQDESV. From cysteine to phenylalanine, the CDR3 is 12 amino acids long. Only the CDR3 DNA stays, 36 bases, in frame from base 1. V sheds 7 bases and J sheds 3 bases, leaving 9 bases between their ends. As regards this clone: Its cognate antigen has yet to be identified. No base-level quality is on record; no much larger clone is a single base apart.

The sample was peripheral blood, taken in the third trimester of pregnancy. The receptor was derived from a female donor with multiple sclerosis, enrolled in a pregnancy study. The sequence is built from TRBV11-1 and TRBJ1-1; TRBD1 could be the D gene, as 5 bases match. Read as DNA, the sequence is TGTGCCAGCACGTGGGGCGACACTGAAGCTTTCTTT. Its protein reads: CASTWGDTEAFF.